These 32 T cell receptor beta chains were all obtained from the same sample, sequenced in a study of shared clonotypes between healthy human individuals. The protocol was immunoSEQ multiplex PCR, while the TCRdb copy is restricted to in-frame clones and leaves out a portion. The sample has roughly 2.5 million clones; around 94% are singletons. Material for sequencing was naive CD4+ T cells sorted from blood. The subset was: CD45RA+ positively selected. The receptors come from a young man in good health.

The CDR3 nucleotides read TGTGCCAGCAGCTTAATTAGAACACGCTACGGGGGCTACGAGCAGTACTTC. This encodes CASSLIRTRYGGYEQYF. The gene calls are TRBV11-2 and TRBJ2-7; D is perhaps TRBD2 (6 bases). Trimming stripped 2 bases from V and 3 bases from J, with 20 bases between. This CDR3 region has 17 residues. Germline CDR1 SGHAT, CDR2 FQNNGV.

The chain carries TRBV6-4 and TRBJ1-3, with D possibly matching TRBD1 (6 bases). The CDR3 totals 16 residues. With 8 bases removed from V and 5 bases from J, the gap between germline ends came to 22 bases. Germline assignment: CDR1 MRHNA and CDR2 SNTAGT. In DNA, the CDR3 is TGTGCCAGCGTGAATGATCGCCACAGGGTTCGAAACACCATATATTTT. This sequence encodes CASVNDRHRVRNTIYF.

This rearrangement joins TRBV5-4 to TRBJ2-5, with a possible D match to TRBD2 (6 bases). This CDR3 contains 14 residues. Trimming left V 4 bases short and J 2 bases short, with 12 bases between. Germline V gene sequence: CDR1 SGHNT, CDR2 YYREEE (reference sequence). The CDR3 bases are TGTGCCAGCAGCAACCGGGACTCACAAGAGACCCAGTACTTC. Translating it yields CASSNRDSQETQYF.

Worth noting for this clone: This sample also contains other DNA sequences that code for the same CDR3. V gene TRBV9 combines with J gene TRBJ2-1; 12 bases match TRBD2. This CDR3 has 15 amino acids. Germline V gives CDR1 SGDLS, CDR2 YYNGEE. The ends lost 0 bases at V and 7 bases at J; junction bases unmatched: 2. Here the CDR3 reads CASSVELAGGNEQFF. The DNA for the CDR3 is TGTGCCAGCAGCGTAGAACTAGCGGGAGGAAATGAGCAGTTCTTC.

This clone occurred a few times. The sample has other DNA sequences that encode this CDR3 too. The chain carries TRBV9 and TRBJ2-2; no firm D call. This CDR3 region has 13 residues. Germline assignment: CDR1 SGDLS and CDR2 YYNGEE. V was cut by 0 bases and J by 3 bases, with 3 bases left in between. CDR3 protein: CASSVDYTGELFF. CDR3 coding DNA: TGTGCCAGCAGCGTAGACTACACCGGGGAGCTGTTTTTT.

The V and J genes are TRBV19 and TRBJ1-1; D perhaps matches TRBD1 (5 bases). Trimming removed 3 bases from V and 0 bases from J, with 14 bases in between. This CDR3 has 16 residues. Germline V gene data show CDR1 as LNHDA and CDR2 as SQIVND (reference sequence). The CDR3 DNA sequence: TGTGCCAGTAGTATCCTTTGGGGACTTGTGAACACTGAAGCTTTCTTT. Encoded protein: CASSILWGLVNTEAFF.

This chain uses TRBV7-6 with TRBJ1-1; D unclear. Trimming took 4 bases from V and 8 from J, leaving 20 bases between them. Germline CDR1 SGHVS, CDR2 FNYEAQ. The CDR3 contains 15 residues. CDR3 protein: CASSSTPLGSLEAFF. The CDR3 coding sequence is TGTGCCAGCAGCTCAACCCCCTTGGGCAGCCTCGAAGCTTTCTTT.

This chain joins TRBV9 and TRBJ2-3; 9 bases align to TRBD2. This CDR3 spans 15 amino acids. Trimming took 0 bases from V and 5 from J; bases not matched to a gene: 4. The germline gives CDR1 SGDLS, CDR2 YYNGEE. This chain's CDR3 is CASSVDAGGQDTQYF. CDR3 nucleotide sequence: TGTGCCAGCAGCGTAGATGCGGGGGGGCAAGATACGCAGTATTTT.

The chain is built from TRBV7-2 and TRBJ2-7, with D possibly being TRBD1 (5 bases). The CDR3 extends over 13 amino acids. V gave up 5 bases and J gave up 3 bases, with 11 bases separating them. CDR1 and CDR2 (germline): SGHTA, FQGNSA. The CDR3 protein is CASSPRVYYEQYF. CDR3 DNA sequence: TGTGCCAGCAGCCCCAGGGTCTACTACGAGCAGTACTTC.

The chain employs TRBV5-1 and TRBJ2-5, with 13 positions matching TRBD2. The CDR3 runs 16 residues. CDR1 and CDR2 (germline): SGHRS, YFSETQ. V shed 4 bases, J shed 5 bases, and the junction held 8 bases outside the gene matches. This chain's CDR3 is CASSPTSGGAWETQYF. CDR3 nucleotide sequence: TGCGCCAGCAGCCCAACTAGCGGGGGGGCCTGGGAGACCCAGTACTTC.

The chain employs TRBV27 and TRBJ2-5; 8 bases line up with TRBD1. The CDR3 has 16 residues. CDR1 and CDR2 (germline): MNHEY, SMNVEV (reference sequence). The V gene end was trimmed by 4 bases and the J gene end by 6 bases; junction bases not matched to a gene: 13. CDR3: CASSSPLSDRVQTQYF. The CDR3 nucleotides are TGTGCCAGCAGTTCTCCCCTCTCGGACAGGGTTCAGACCCAGTACTTC.

This chain uses TRBV30 with TRBJ2-5, with 12 bases lining up with TRBD2. Trimming removed 1 base from V and 9 bases from J; junction bases left unmatched: 0. This CDR3 region has 12 residues. CDR1 is GTSNPN and CDR2 is SVGIG in the germline V gene (reference sequence). The CDR3 nucleotides read TGTGCCTGGAGTGGACTAGCGGGGGCCCAGTACTTC. As protein: CAWSGLAGAQYF. Full variable domain (remainder filled in from reference TRBV30 and TRBJ2-5): SQTIHQWPATLVQPVGSPLSLECTVEGTSNPNLYWYRQAAGRGLQLLFYSVGIGQISSEVPQNLSASRPQDRQFILSSKKLLLSDSGFYLCAWSGLAGAQYFGPGTRLLVL.

A word on this clone: The same CDR3 can be traced to other DNA sequences in this sample. This chain uses TRBV7-2 with TRBJ1-5; no firm D call. The germline V gene encodes CDR1 SGHTA and CDR2 FQGNSA. V was shortened by 8 bases and J by 0 bases, with 8 bases between the two germline ends. This CDR3 region has 13 residues. The CDR3 nucleotides read TGTGCCAGCTCCCCGGATAGCAATCAGCCCCAGCATTTT. It is translated as CASSPDSNQPQHF.

A word on this clone: At one end the junction does not follow the germline gene, possibly because of a read error. The J gene is TRBJ1-1, the V gene TRBV6-5, with D perhaps TRBD1 (6 bases). Germline-derived CDR1 and CDR2 are MNHEY and SVGAGI. The CDR3 runs 13 residues. The CDR3 sequence is CASGRGLNAEAFF. The CDR3 DNA reads TGTGCCAGCGGGAGGGGGTTGAACGCTGAAGCTTTCTTT.

The chain recombines TRBV6-1 with TRBJ1-5, with 8 bases lining up with TRBD1. Germline loops: CDR1 MNHNS, CDR2 SASEGT. This CDR3 comprises 14 residues. With 5 bases clipped from V and 3 bases from J, the junction kept 3 bases outside the gene matches. The CDR3 DNA follows: TGTGCCAGCAGTACGGACAGGGCCAATCAGCCCCAGCATTTT. Its translation is CASSTDRANQPQHF.

This chain joins TRBV6-5 and TRBJ2-7; 7 nucleotides match TRBD2. The CDR3 loop spans 14 amino acids. Looked up from germline, CDR1 is MNHEY and CDR2 is SVGAGI. The V and J ends lost 8 bases and 0 bases, in that order; junction bases with no gene match: 7. The CDR3 protein is CASGPGGSSYEQYF. The CDR3 region has the DNA TGTGCCAGCGGGCCGGGAGGAAGCTCCTACGAGCAGTACTTC.

This chain links TRBV15 with TRBJ2-7; 8 bases match TRBD1. The length of the CDR3 is 12 residues. Germline CDR1 is LNHNV and CDR2 is YYDKDF (reference sequence). Germline trimming cut 0 bases from V and 12 bases from J; bases unmatched to any gene: 4. The CDR3 region has the DNA TGTGCCACCAGCAGAGATCGGACAGGGCCGTACTTC. This translates into CATSRDRTGPYF.

This chain uses TRBV4-1 with TRBJ1-1, with TRBD1 matching 7 bases. With 1 base clipped from V and 8 bases from J, the junction kept 7 bases outside the gene matches. Germline V CDR1 and CDR2: MGHRA, YSYEKL. The CDR3 has 14 residues. CDR3 amino acids: CASSQAGGTVEAFF. CDR3 sequence (DNA): TGCGCCAGCAGCCAAGCGGGGGGGACAGTAGAAGCTTTCTTT.

The chain recombines TRBV5-1 with TRBJ2-7; 12 nucleotides line up with TRBD2. CDR1 and CDR2 from the germline V gene are SGHRS and YFSETQ. The CDR3 contains 15 residues. Trimming removed 0 bases from V and 5 bases from J; junction bases left unmatched: 3. The chain's CDR3 is CASSLAGTSGHEQYF. The DNA of the CDR3 is TGCGCCAGCAGCTTGGCCGGGACTAGCGGGCACGAGCAGTACTTC.

V and J are TRBV5-8 and TRBJ1-1; perhaps TRBD1 as D (6 bases). The V end lost 4 bases, the J end lost 3 bases, and 16 bases lay between the germline ends. The germline gives CDR1 SGHTS, CDR2 YDEGEE. The length of the CDR3 is 15 residues. CDR3 nucleotide sequence: TGTGCCAGCAGCGTAACAGGGTCGGGGCACACTGAAGCTTTCTTT. Its protein product is CASSVTGSGHTEAFF.

The chain is built from TRBV19 and TRBJ1-5; D gene uncertain. Trimming shortened V by 5 bases and J by 4 bases, and 15 bases separated the two germline ends. Germline assignment: CDR1 LNHDA and CDR2 SQIVND (reference sequence). This CDR3 has 15 amino acids. Written as DNA, the CDR3 is TGTGCCAGTAGTTTCGGGTCGGGAGGGAATCAGCCCCAGCATTTT. It yields the protein CASSFGSGGNQPQHF.

J is TRBJ2-1 and V is TRBV10-3; TRBD2 matches 8 bases. Germline V gene data show CDR1 as ENHRY and CDR2 as SYGVKD. Losses at the gene ends were 4 bases for V and 0 bases for J; bases not matched to a gene: 11. The length of the CDR3 is 18 residues. The CDR3, as DNA: TGTGCCATCAGTGGTCTTCCTAGCGGGCCGATCTCCTACAATGAGCAGTTCTTC. Translated, it gives CAISGLPSGPISYNEQFF.

The genes are TRBV7-2 and TRBJ2-7; 12 nucleotides agree with TRBD2. There are 15 residues in the CDR3. CDR1 SGHTA and CDR2 FQGNSA come from the germline V gene. V dropped 3 bases and J dropped 7; count of bases not matched to a gene: 7. The CDR3 nucleotides read TGTGCCAGCAGCTTCATTAAGGGACTAGCGGGTGAGCAGTACTTC. It yields the protein CASSFIKGLAGEQYF.

The V and J genes are TRBV6-5 and TRBJ2-5; maybe TRBD1 (5 bases). V was trimmed by 1 base and J by 5 bases, leaving 14 bases between them. The CDR3 totals 15 residues. Per germline, CDR1 MNHEY and CDR2 SVGAGI. The CDR3 here is CASSYFGAVGETQYF. CDR3 in DNA: TGTGCCAGCAGTTACTTTGGGGCAGTAGGGGAGACCCAGTACTTC.

Details on this clone: The sample contains more than one DNA sequence encoding this CDR3. In nucleotides, the CDR3 is TGTGCCAGTAGTCTCGGAGGTTCCTACGAGCAGTACTTC. It specifies CASSLGGSYEQYF. The gene calls are TRBV19 and TRBJ2-7; maybe TRBD2 (5 bases). The V gene's germline CDR1 is LNHDA and CDR2 SQIVND (reference sequence). Deletions cut 5 bases from V and 1 base from J, with 9 bases between. This CDR3 has 13 residues. Based on the CDR3 plus reference TRBV19 and TRBJ2-7, the full variable domain is DGGITQSPKYLFRKEGQNVTLSCEQNLNHDAMYWYRQDPGQGLRLIYYSQIVNDFQKGDIAEGYSVSREKKESFPLTVTSAQKNPTAFYLCASSLGGSYEQYFGPGTRLTVT.

The table lists this clone with a few counts. V gene TRBV30 combines with J gene TRBJ1-2, with 9 bases that match TRBD1. The V segment lost 3 bases and the J segment 3 bases; nucleotides outside the gene matches: 8. The CDR3 totals 15 residues. Germline values: CDR1 GTSNPN, CDR2 SVGIG (reference sequence). The CDR3 loop reads CAWSPNRGPHYGYTF. Here the CDR3 DNA reads TGTGCCTGGAGCCCAAACAGGGGGCCCCACTATGGCTACACCTTC.

The V gene is TRBV14, the J gene TRBJ2-7; possibly TRBD1 for D (5 bases). The CDR3 runs 12 residues. Germline-derived CDR1 and CDR2 are SGHDN and FVKESK. Trimming took 7 bases from V and 8 from J, leaving 15 bases between them. The CDR3: CASTQGFGQQYF. CDR3 nucleotide sequence: TGTGCCAGCACGCAGGGTTTTGGGCAGCAGTACTTC.

The chain combines TRBV7-2 with TRBJ2-7, with D possibly matching TRBD1 (5 bases). Germline V gives CDR1 SGHTA, CDR2 FQGNSA. V gave up 2 bases and J gave up 6 bases, with 14 bases separating them. The CDR3 totals 14 residues. The CDR3 is CASSLQGVSLEQYF. The CDR3 region has the DNA TGTGCCAGCAGCTTACAAGGGGTCTCCCTCGAGCAGTACTTC. The full variable domain, completed using reference TRBV7-2 and TRBJ2-7, is GAGVSQSPSNKVTEKGKDVELRCDPISGHTALYWYRQSLGQGLEFLIYFQGNSAPDKSGLPSDRFSAERTGGSVSTLTIQRTQQEDSAVYLCASSLQGVSLEQYFGPGTRLTVT.

The rearrangement uses TRBV9 and TRBJ1-3; D not certain. CDR3 size: 16 residues. V lost 0 bases, J lost 0 bases, and 10 bases lay in between. Germline values: CDR1 SGDLS, CDR2 YYNGEE. The CDR3 DNA follows: TGTGCCAGCAGCGTAGCGGCCAGCCGCTCTGGAAACACCATATATTTT. Protein: CASSVAASRSGNTIYF.

The rearrangement links TRBV4-1 to TRBJ2-1; weak D call: TRBD1 (6 bases). Germline assignment: CDR1 MGHRA and CDR2 YSYEKL. The ends were cut back, 5 bases at V and 7 bases at J, with 15 bases in the middle. There are 14 residues in the CDR3. In DNA form, the CDR3 reads TGCGCCAGCAGCAGAACCGGACAGCCGAATGAGCAGTTCTTC. As protein: CASSRTGQPNEQFF.

The genes are TRBV27 and TRBJ2-3; D is unresolved. V lost 5 bases to trimming and J lost 9 bases, with 15 bases between them. The CDR3 covers 13 residues. Germline V gene data show CDR1 as MNHEY and CDR2 as SMNVEV (reference sequence). CDR3 protein: CASSELVYRTQYF. CDR3 bases: TGTGCCAGCAGTGAATTAGTATACCGCACGCAGTATTTT.

V usage is TRBV30 and J usage is TRBJ2-5, with TRBD2 matching over 13 bases. The J call may be faulty, since TRBJ2-7 better matches the DNA end. This CDR3 has 17 amino acids. Germline loops: CDR1 GTSNPN, CDR2 SVGIG (reference sequence). CDR3 DNA sequence: TGTGCCTGGAGTGTATCCCGTACTAGCGGGGGGGTCTACGAGCAGTACTTC. It yields the protein CAWSVSRTSGGVYEQYF.